This T cell receptor beta chain was sequenced during a study of cytomegalovirus exposure and HLA in healthy donors. Study observations and caveats: Per a later analysis, 15,000 to 20,000 TCR beta sequences showed association with HLA alleles at 0.05 false discovery rate.

Worth noting for this clone: Its antigen is as yet unknown.

PCR amplification relied on 60 Vbeta primers (plus 13 Jbeta primers). Repertoires were generated with immunoSEQ multiplex PCR, while TCRdb's copy carries only in-frame clones and drops some. The sample lists over 150,000 clones, about 71% occurring once. With V trimmed by 1 base and J by 4 bases, 4 bases remained unmatched. The length of the CDR3 is 16 residues. Germline V gene data show CDR1 as SGHAT and CDR2 as FQNNGV. This clonotype was sampled from a man in his fifties in good health and CMV-seronegative. Sequenced material: PBMCs. J is TRBJ2-2 and V is TRBV11-2; 9 nucleotides agree with TRBD2. The CDR3 DNA reads as TGTGCCAGCAGCTTAGTAGCGGGGGCTTTCACCGGGGAGCTGTTTTTT. It translates to CASSLVAGAFTGELFF. Full variable domain (outside the CDR3, taken from reference TRBV11-2 and TRBJ2-2): EAGVAQSPRYKIIEKRQSVAFWCNPISGHATLYWYQQILGQGPKLLIQFQNNGVVDDSQLPKDRFSAERLKGVDSTLKIQPAKLEDSAVYLCASSLVAGAFTGELFFGEGSRLTVL.